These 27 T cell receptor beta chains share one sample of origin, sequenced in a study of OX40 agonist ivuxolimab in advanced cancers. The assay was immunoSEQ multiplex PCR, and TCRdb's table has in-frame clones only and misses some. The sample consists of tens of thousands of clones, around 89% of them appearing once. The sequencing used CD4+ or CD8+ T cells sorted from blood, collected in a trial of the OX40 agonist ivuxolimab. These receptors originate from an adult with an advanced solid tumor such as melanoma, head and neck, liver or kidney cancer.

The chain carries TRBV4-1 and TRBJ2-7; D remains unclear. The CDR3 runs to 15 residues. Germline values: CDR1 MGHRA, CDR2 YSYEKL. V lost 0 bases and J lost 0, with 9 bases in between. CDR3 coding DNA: TGCGCCAGCAGCCAAGATCTCCCAGGCTCCTACGAGCAGTACTTC. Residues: CASSQDLPGSYEQYF.

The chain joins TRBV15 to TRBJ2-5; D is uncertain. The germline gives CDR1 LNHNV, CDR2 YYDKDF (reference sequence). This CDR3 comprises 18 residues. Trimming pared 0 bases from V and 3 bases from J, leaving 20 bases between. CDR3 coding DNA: TGTGCCACCAGCAGAGATATCCCCCCCTTCCGGGCCAAAGAGACCCAGTACTTC. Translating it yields CATSRDIPPFRAKETQYF.

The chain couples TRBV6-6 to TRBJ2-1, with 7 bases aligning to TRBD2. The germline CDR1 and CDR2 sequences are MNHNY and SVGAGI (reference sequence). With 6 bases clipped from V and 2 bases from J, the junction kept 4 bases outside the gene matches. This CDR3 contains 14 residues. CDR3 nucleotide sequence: TGTGCCAGCAGCCTGAGCGGGGCCTACAATGAGCAGTTCTTC. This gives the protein CASSLSGAYNEQFF.

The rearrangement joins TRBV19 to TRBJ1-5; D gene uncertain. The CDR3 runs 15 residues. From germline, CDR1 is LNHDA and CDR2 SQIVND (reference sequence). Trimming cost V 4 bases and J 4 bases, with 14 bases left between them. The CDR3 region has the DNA TGTGCCAGTAGTAATTGGCAGCAAACAAATCAGCCCCAGCATTTT. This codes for CASSNWQQTNQPQHF.

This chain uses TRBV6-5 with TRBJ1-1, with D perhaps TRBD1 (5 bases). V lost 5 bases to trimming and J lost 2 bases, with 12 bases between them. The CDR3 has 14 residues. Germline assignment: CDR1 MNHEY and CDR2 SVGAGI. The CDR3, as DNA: TGTGCCAGCAGTCTATACGGGGCCAACACTGAAGCTTTCTTT. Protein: CASSLYGANTEAFF.

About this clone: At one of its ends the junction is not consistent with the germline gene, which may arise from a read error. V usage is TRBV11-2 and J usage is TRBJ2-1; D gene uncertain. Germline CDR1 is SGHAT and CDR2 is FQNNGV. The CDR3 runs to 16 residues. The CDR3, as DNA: TGTGCCAGCGGCTTACCCAGCCGGGTTTCCTACAATGAGCAGTTCTTC. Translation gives CASGLPSRVSYNEQFF.

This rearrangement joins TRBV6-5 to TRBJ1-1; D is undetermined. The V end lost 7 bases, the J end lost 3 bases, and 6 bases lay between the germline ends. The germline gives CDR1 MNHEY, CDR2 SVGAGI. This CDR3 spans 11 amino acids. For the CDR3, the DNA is TGTGCCAGCATAAGGGACACTGAAGCTTTCTTT. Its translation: CASIRDTEAFF.

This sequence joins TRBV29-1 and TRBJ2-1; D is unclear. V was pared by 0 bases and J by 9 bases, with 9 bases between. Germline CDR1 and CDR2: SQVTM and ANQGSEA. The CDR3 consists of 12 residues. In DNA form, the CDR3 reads TGCAGCGTTGAAGATGAGGCTAGTGAGCAGTTCTTC. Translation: CSVEDEASEQFF.

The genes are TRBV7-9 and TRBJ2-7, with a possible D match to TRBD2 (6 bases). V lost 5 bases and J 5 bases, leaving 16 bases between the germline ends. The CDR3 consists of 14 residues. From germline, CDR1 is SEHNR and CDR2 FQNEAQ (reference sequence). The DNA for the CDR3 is TGTGCCAGCAGCGCGGGACTGCCCGGCGACGAGCAGTACTTC. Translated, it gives CASSAGLPGDEQYF.

CDR3 amino acids: CASSQDSSGSYNEQFF. CDR3 nucleotides: TGCGCCAGCAGCCAAGATTCGAGCGGGAGCTACAATGAGCAGTTCTTC. The genes are TRBV4-1 and TRBJ2-1, with TRBD2 matching over 8 bases. Germline CDR1 and CDR2: MGHRA and YSYEKL. The CDR3 covers 16 residues. V dropped 0 bases and J dropped 3; count of bases not matched to a gene: 4.

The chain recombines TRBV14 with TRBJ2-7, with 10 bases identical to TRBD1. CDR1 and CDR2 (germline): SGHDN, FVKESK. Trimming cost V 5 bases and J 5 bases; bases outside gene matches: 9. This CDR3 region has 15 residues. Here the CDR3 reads CASSIRDRGIHEQYF. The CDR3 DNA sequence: TGTGCCAGCAGCATCCGGGACAGGGGAATCCACGAGCAGTACTTC. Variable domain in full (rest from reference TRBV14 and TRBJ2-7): EAGVTQFPSHSVIEKGQTVTLRCDPISGHDNLYWYRRVMGKEIKFLLHFVKESKQDESGMPNNRFLAERTGGTYSTLKVQPAELEDSGVYFCASSIRDRGIHEQYFGPGTRLTVT.

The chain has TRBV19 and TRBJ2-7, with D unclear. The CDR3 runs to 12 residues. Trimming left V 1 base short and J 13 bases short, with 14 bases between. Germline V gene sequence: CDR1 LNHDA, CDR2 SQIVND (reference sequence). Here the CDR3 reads CASSIGGQTPYF. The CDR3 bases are TGTGCCAGTAGTATAGGTGGCCAAACCCCCTACTTC. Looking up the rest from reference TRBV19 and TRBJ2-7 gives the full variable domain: DGGITQSPKYLFRKEGQNVTLSCEQNLNHDAMYWYRQDPGQGLRLIYYSQIVNDFQKGDIAEGYSVSREKKESFPLTVTSAQKNPTAFYLCASSIGGQTPYFGPGTRLTVT.

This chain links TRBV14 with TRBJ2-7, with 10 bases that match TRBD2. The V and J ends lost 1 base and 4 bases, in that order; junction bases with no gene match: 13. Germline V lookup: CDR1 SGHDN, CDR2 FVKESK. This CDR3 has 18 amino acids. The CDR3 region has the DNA TGTGCCAGCAGCCAAGGGCTAGCGGGAGTGAAGCGACTTTACGAGCAGTACTTC. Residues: CASSQGLAGVKRLYEQYF.

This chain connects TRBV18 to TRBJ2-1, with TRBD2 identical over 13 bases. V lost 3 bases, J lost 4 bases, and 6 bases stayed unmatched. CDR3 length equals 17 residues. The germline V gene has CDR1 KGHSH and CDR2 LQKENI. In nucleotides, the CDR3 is TGTGCCAGCTCACCGGGGACTAGCGGGACACAATACAATGAGCAGTTCTTC. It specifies CASSPGTSGTQYNEQFF.

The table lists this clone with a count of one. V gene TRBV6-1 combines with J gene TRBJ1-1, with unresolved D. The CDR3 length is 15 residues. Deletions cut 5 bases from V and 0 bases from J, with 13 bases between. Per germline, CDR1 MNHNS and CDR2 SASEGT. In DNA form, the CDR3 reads TGTGCCAGCAGTCGAGAGATCAGAATGAACACTGAAGCTTTCTTT. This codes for CASSREIRMNTEAFF.

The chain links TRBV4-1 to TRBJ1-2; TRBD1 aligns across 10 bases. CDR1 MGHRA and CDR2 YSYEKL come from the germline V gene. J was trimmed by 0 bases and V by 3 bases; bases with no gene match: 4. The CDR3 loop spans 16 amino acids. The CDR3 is CASSQGQGIANYGYTF. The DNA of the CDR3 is TGCGCCAGCAGCCAGGGACAGGGGATAGCTAACTATGGCTACACCTTC.

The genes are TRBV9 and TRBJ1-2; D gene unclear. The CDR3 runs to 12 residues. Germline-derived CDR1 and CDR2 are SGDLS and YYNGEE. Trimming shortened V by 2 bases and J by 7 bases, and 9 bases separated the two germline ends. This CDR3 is CASSVDGSGYTF. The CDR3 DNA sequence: TGTGCCAGCAGCGTCGATGGGTCTGGCTACACCTTC.

The CDR3 nucleotides read TGTGCCAGCAGCTTGGGAGCTGCGAACACTGAAGCTTTCTTT. Protein sequence: CASSLGAANTEAFF. The V gene is TRBV5-6, the J gene TRBJ1-1; the D is unclear. Trimming left V 0 bases short and J 1 base short, with 7 bases between. CDR3 length equals 14 residues. CDR1 and CDR2 (germline): SGHDT, YYEEEE.

The CDR3 loop reads CASSHRGPEIVWDTGELFF. CDR3 in DNA: TGTGCCAGTAGTCACCGGGGACCAGAAATAGTGTGGGACACCGGGGAGCTGTTTTTT. The chain has TRBV19 and TRBJ2-2; TRBD1 or TRBD2 may be the D gene (5 bases each). Germline V gene sequence: CDR1 LNHDA, CDR2 SQIVND (reference sequence). V was cut by 5 bases and J by 3 bases, with 25 bases left in between. The CDR3 contains 19 residues.

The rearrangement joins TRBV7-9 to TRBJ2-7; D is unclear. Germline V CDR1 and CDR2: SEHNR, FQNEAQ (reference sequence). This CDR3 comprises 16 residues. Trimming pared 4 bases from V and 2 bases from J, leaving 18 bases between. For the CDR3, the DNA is TGTGCCAGCAGCTCTCAGGTGTCCTCAAGGCCCTACGAGCAGTACTTC. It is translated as CASSSQVSSRPYEQYF. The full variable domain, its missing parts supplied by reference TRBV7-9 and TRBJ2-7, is DTGVSQNPRHKITKRGQNVTFRCDPISEHNRLYWYRQTLGQGPEFLTYFQNEAQLEKSRLLSDRFSAERPKGSFSTLEIQRTEQGDSAMYLCASSSQVSSRPYEQYFGPGTRLTVT.

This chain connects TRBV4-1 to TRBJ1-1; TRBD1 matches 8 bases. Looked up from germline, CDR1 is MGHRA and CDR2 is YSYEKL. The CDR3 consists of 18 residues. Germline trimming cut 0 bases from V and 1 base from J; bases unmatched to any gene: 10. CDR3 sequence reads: CASSQEGRGQKKNTEAFF. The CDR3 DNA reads TGCGCCAGCAGCCAAGAGGGCAGGGGGCAGAAAAAGAACACTGAAGCTTTCTTT.

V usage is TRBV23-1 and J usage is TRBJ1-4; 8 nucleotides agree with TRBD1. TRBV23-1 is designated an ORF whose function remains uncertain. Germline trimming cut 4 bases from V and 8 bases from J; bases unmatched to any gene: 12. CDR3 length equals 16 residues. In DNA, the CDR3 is TGCGCCAGCAGTCCACCCCGACAGGGGTCGGAGGAAAAACTGTTTTTT. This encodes CASSPPRQGSEEKLFF.

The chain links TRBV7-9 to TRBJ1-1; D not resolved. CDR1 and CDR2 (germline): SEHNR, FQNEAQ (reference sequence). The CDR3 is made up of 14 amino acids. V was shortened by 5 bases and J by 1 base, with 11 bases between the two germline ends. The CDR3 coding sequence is TGTGCCAGCAGCGCAGTGGCAGAGAACACTGAAGCTTTCTTT. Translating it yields CASSAVAENTEAFF.

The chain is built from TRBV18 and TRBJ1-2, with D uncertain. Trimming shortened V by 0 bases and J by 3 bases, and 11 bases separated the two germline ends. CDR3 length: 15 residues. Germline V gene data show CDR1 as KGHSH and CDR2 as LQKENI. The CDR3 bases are TGTGCCAGCTCACCACCGTCCGGGGATTACTATGGCTACACCTTC. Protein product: CASSPPSGDYYGYTF. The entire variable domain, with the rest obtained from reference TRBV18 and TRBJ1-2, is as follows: NAGVMQNPRHLVRRRGQEARLRCSPMKGHSHVYWYRQLPEEGLKFMVYLQKENIIDESGMPKERFSAEFPKEGPSILRIQQVVRGDSAAYFCASSPPSGDYYGYTFGSGTRLTVV.

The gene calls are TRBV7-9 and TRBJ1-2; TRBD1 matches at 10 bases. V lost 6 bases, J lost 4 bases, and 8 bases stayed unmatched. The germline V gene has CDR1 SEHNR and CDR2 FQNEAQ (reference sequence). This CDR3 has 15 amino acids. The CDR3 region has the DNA TGTGCCAGCAGACCCACGGGACAGGGGTTCTATGGCTACACCTTC. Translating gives CASRPTGQGFYGYTF.

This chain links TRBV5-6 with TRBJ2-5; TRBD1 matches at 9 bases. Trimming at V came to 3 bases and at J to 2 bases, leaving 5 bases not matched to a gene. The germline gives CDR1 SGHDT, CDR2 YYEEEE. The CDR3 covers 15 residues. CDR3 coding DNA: TGTGCCAGCAGCTCTGTGACAGGGGGACAAGAGACCCAGTACTTC. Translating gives CASSSVTGGQETQYF.

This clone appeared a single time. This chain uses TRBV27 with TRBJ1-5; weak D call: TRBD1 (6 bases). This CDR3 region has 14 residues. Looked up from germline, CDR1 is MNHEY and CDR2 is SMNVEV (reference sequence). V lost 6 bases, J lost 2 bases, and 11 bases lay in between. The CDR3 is CASSGGLGNQPQHF. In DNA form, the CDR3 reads TGTGCCAGCAGCGGGGGGCTGGGCAATCAGCCCCAGCATTTT.